Listed here are 15 T cell receptor beta chains from one sample, sequenced in a study of cytomegalovirus exposure and HLA in healthy donors. The PCR employed 60 Vbeta primers together with 13 Jbeta primers. Method: immunoSEQ multiplex PCR; TCRdb's copy keeps in-frame clones and lacks some. This table holds under 170,000 clones, less than 85% found once. Sequencing input: PBMCs. These TCRs come from a man aged 45-65 years in good health and CMV-seropositive.

This clone has more than one count but fewer than ten. This chain joins TRBV18 and TRBJ2-3; a weak D match, TRBD2 (6 bases). This CDR3 region has 15 residues. V was cut by 3 bases and J by 2 bases, with 12 bases left in between. Germline CDR1 is KGHSH and CDR2 is LQKENI. The CDR3 reads CASSPTGLNTDTQYF. The CDR3 bases are TGTGCCAGCTCACCGACGGGACTCAACACAGATACGCAGTATTTT.

This clone was counted between two and nine times. The V and J genes are TRBV6-1 and TRBJ1-4; 10 bases align to TRBD1. CDR3 size: 14 residues. Germline V CDR1 and CDR2: MNHNS, SASEGT. V gave up 6 bases and J gave up 10 bases; unmatched junction bases: 8. The CDR3 loop reads CASRVTGGEGKLFF. DNA of the CDR3: TGTGCCAGCAGAGTGACAGGGGGCGAAGGAAAACTGTTTTTT.

The rearrangement joins TRBV4-2 to TRBJ2-1, with 8 positions matching TRBD1. CDR1 is LGHNA and CDR2 is YNFKEQ in the germline V gene. CDR3 length equals 16 residues. After removal of 1 base from V and 1 base from J, the junction contained 3 bases not matched to a gene. CDR3 sequence (DNA): TGTGCCAGCAGCCAAGTCACAGGGGGTTCCTACAATGAGCAGTTCTTC. This codes for CASSQVTGGSYNEQFF.

The CDR3 sequence is CASSRPGGLDEQFF. DNA of the CDR3: TGTGCCAGCAGCCGCCCTGGGGGCCTGGATGAGCAGTTCTTC. The chain couples TRBV2 to TRBJ2-1, with TRBD1 as a possible D gene (6 bases). Trimming stripped 6 bases from V and 8 bases from J, with 17 bases between. The CDR3 extends over 14 amino acids. In germline, CDR1 is SNHLY, CDR2 FYNNEI.

The chain's CDR3 is CASSLLGATSGNTIYF. In DNA, the CDR3 is TGCGCCAGCAGCCTCCTGGGGGCCACCTCTGGAAACACCATATATTTT. This sequence joins TRBV5-1 and TRBJ1-3, with a weak D call TRBD1 (6 bases). CDR3 length: 16 residues. The V end lost 4 bases, the J end lost 0 bases, and 14 bases lay between the germline ends. CDR1 SGHRS and CDR2 YFSETQ come from the germline V gene.

This clone was detected once. This chain connects TRBV27 to TRBJ2-7, with TRBD1 matching over 9 bases. The germline gives CDR1 MNHEY, CDR2 SMNVEV (reference sequence). Trimming took 6 bases from V and 3 from J; bases not matched to a gene: 12. This CDR3 contains 16 residues. DNA for the CDR3: TGTGCCAGCAGCCCCACCTCCGGGACAGGGATCTACGAGCAGTACTTC. It encodes CASSPTSGTGIYEQYF.

The gene calls are TRBV7-2 and TRBJ2-3, with TRBD1 matching 8 bases. There are 16 residues in the CDR3. After removal of 5 bases from V and 7 bases from J, the junction contained 14 bases not matched to a gene. The germline V gene has CDR1 SGHTA and CDR2 FQGNSA. CDR3: CASSPDHRGSLNTQYF. DNA for the CDR3: TGTGCCAGCAGCCCGGACCACAGGGGGTCGCTTAATACGCAGTATTTT.

J is TRBJ2-5 and V is TRBV7-9, with 7 bases fitting TRBD2. Germline trimming cut 2 bases from V and 5 bases from J; bases unmatched to any gene: 8. Germline V gives CDR1 SEHNR, CDR2 FQNEAQ (reference sequence). This CDR3 region has 15 residues. The CDR3 DNA reads TGTGCCAGCAGCTTACTAGCGGAGGGAGGGGAGACCCAGTACTTC. The encoded protein is CASSLLAEGGETQYF.

This clone has a single count. CDR3 sequence (DNA): TGTGCCAGCAGTGGCTTCTCGAGGACAGGGGAGGAGACCCAGTACTTC. It specifies CASSGFSRTGEETQYF. The chain employs TRBV6-1 and TRBJ2-5; 9 bases match TRBD1. The CDR3 has 16 residues. From germline, CDR1 is MNHNS and CDR2 SASEGT. Trimming took 4 bases from V and 5 from J; bases not matched to a gene: 11.

The chain has TRBV5-6 and TRBJ2-7; 12 bases agree with TRBD2. The CDR3 spans 14 residues. V shed 4 bases, J shed 6 bases, and the junction held 5 bases outside the gene matches. Looked up from germline, CDR1 is SGHDT and CDR2 is YYEEEE. CDR3 DNA: TGTGCCAGCAGCATGGGACTAGCGGGCACCGAGCAGTACTTC. It translates to CASSMGLAGTEQYF.

This chain uses TRBV10-1 with TRBJ2-7; no clear D gene. V was shortened by 10 bases and J by 3 bases, with 7 bases between the two germline ends. Germline CDR1 WNHNN, CDR2 SYGVQD (reference sequence). The length of the CDR3 is 10 residues. CDR3 amino acids: CANPYYEQYF. The CDR3 DNA follows: TGCGCCAACCCCTACTACGAGCAGTACTTC.

The V and J genes are TRBV10-3 and TRBJ2-5, with TRBD1 matching 10 bases. The germline V gene encodes CDR1 ENHRY and CDR2 SYGVKD. The CDR3 spans 15 residues. Losses at the gene ends were 0 bases for V and 4 bases for J; bases not matched to a gene: 2. The CDR3 sequence is CAISESDRGPETQYF. Written as DNA, the CDR3 is TGTGCCATCAGTGAGTCCGACAGGGGGCCAGAGACCCAGTACTTC.

This chain connects TRBV10-2 to TRBJ1-1, with D possibly matching TRBD1 (5 bases). Germline CDR1 WSHSY, CDR2 SAAADI. The CDR3 is 13 residues long. V lost 8 bases and J 6 bases, leaving 16 bases between the germline ends. Here the CDR3 reads CASSGEVGAEAFF. CDR3 bases: TGCGCCAGCTCCGGGGAGGTAGGGGCTGAAGCTTTCTTT.

The rearrangement joins TRBV7-8 to TRBJ2-7, with a tentative D call TRBD2 (5 bases). Germline V CDR1 and CDR2: SGHVS, FQNEAQ. V lost 4 bases to trimming and J lost 2 bases, with 9 bases between them. This CDR3 comprises 13 residues. CDR3 sequence: CASSYPGAYEQYF. CDR3 bases: TGTGCCAGCAGCTACCCCGGGGCCTACGAGCAGTACTTC.

This chain uses TRBV5-1 with TRBJ1-1; D gene unclear. Trimming took 2 bases from V and 4 from J, leaving 15 bases between them. The V gene's germline CDR1 is SGHRS and CDR2 YFSETQ. CDR3 size: 15 residues. The CDR3 region has the DNA TGCGCCAGCAGCTTAGAAGGCGGGCGGGGCACTGAAGCTTTCTTT. Its protein is CASSLEGGRGTEAFF. Variable domain in full (rest from reference TRBV5-1 and TRBJ1-1): KAGVTQTPRYLIKTRGQQVTLSCSPISGHRSVSWYQQTPGQGLQFLFEYFSETQRNKGNFPGRFSGRQFSNSRSEMNVSTLELGDSALYLCASSLEGGRGTEAFFGQGTRLTVV.